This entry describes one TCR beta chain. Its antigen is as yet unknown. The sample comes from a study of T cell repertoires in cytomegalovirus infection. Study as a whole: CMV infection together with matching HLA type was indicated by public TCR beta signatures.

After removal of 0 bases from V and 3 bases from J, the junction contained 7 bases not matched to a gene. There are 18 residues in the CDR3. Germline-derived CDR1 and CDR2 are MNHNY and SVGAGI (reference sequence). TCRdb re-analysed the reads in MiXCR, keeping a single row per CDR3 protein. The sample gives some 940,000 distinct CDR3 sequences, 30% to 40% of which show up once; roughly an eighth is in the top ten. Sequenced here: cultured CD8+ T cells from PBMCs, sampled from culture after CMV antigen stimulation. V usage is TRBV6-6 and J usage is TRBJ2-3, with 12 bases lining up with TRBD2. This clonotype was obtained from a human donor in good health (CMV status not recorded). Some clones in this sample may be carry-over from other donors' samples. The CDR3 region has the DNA TGTGCCAGCAGTTACTCGACACTAGCGGGGGGCGGGACAGATACGCAGTATTTT. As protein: CASSYSTLAGGGTDTQYF.